The clone carrying this T cell receptor beta chain was seen a handful of times. The target antigen is unknown. The data derive from a study of T cell responses to AZD1222 COVID-19 vaccine. Libraries were prepared by immunoSEQ multiplex PCR; TCRdb keeps only in-frame clonotypes and omits some of them. The data hold some 140,000 clones, with about nine tenths observed a single time. The study's findings and limits: After the peak T cell response, and only then, were repertoires sampled.

The germline V gene encodes CDR1 MRHNA and CDR2 SNTAGT. Trimming pared 6 bases from V and 6 bases from J, leaving 9 bases between. CDR3 length: 13 amino acids. The TCR originated in an adult in good health. The chain has TRBV6-4 and TRBJ1-6; D is uncertain. The input for sequencing was peripheral blood, taken on day 0 of AZD1222 vaccination. DNA of the CDR3: TGTGCCAGCAGCCCCAGACCTAATTCACCCCTCCACTTT. It codes for CASSPRPNSPLHF.